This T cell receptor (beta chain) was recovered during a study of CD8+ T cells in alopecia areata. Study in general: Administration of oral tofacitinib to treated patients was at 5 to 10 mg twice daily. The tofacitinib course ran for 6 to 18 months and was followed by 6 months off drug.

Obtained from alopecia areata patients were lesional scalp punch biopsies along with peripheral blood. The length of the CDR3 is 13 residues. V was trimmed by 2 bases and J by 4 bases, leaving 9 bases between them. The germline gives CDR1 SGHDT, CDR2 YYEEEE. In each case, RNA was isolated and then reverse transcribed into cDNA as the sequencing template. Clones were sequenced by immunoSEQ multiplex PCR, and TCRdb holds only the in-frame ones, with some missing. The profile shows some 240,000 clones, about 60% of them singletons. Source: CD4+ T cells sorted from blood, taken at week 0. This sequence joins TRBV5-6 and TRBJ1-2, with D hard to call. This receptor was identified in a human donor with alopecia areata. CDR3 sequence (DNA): TGTGCCAGCAGCTTAGGCCGGATCTATGGCTACACCTTC. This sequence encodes CASSLGRIYGYTF. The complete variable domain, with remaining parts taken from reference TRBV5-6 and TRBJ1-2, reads DAGVTQSPTHLIKTRGQQVTLRCSPKSGHDTVSWYQQALGQGPQFIFQYYEEEERQRGNFPDRFSGHQFPNYSSELNVNALLLGDSALYLCASSLGRIYGYTFGSGTRLTVV.